The rows below give T cell receptor beta chains drawn from one sample of a study of blood T cell repertoires in COVID-19. Data came from immunoSEQ multiplex PCR; TCRdb stores just in-frame clones and leaves some out. In the table there are 250,000 or so clones, around four fifths of which are singletons. What was sequenced was peripheral blood. These receptors came from a woman aged 70-85 years with acute or convalescent COVID-19. Both conserved end residues are part of each CDR3. Each record gives: D gene, V gene, clone size, J gene, CDR3 protein, CDR3 DNA. A D gene is named only where the DNA matches it firmly. Expanded clones get a size class; other rows say once, few or many, or leave the size out.

TRBD1,TRBV2,NA,TRBJ2-6,CASSADRAIGANVLTF,TGTGCCAGCAGCGCGGACAGGGCTATTGGGGCCAACGTCCTGACTTTC
TRBD2,TRBV3-1/TRBV3-2,NA,TRBJ2-5,CASSPGGLAGRETQYF,TGTGCCAGCAGCCCAGGGGGACTAGCGGGGCGGGAGACCCAGTACTTC
NA,TRBV2,NA,TRBJ2-1,CASSEFRGHGTNEQFF,TGTGCCAGCAGTGAGTTCCGAGGACATGGGACAAATGAGCAGTTCTTC
TRBD2,TRBV19,NA,TRBJ2-1,CASSLMGLPYNEQFF,TGTGCCAGTAGTCTGATGGGACTACCCTACAATGAGCAGTTCTTC
NA,TRBV12-3/TRBV12-4,NA,TRBJ1-5,CASSLDRTQHF,TGTGCCAGCAGTTTAGACAGGACCCAGCATTTT
NA,TRBV7-2,NA,TRBJ1-2,CASSKMDSPSGYTF,TGTGCCAGCAGCAAGATGGACAGCCCCTCTGGCTACACCTTC
NA,TRBV15,few,TRBJ1-6,CATSREQGSPSSPLHF,TGTGCCACCAGCAGAGAGCAAGGGAGCCCTAGTTCACCCCTCCACTTT
NA,TRBV3-1/TRBV3-2,NA,TRBJ2-4,CASSQTRTLKNIQYF,TGTGCCAGCAGCCAAACGCGGACTTTAAAAAACATTCAGTACTTC
TRBD1,TRBV24-1,NA,TRBJ1-1,CATRPGGKNTEAFF,TGTGCCACCCGGCCAGGGGGGAAGAACACTGAAGCTTTCTTT
TRBD2,TRBV28,NA,TRBJ2-3,CASSPGLDTDTQYF,TGTGCCAGCAGTCCAGGACTAGACACAGATACGCAGTATTTT
NA,TRBV6-2/TRBV6-3,NA,TRBJ2-3,CASSQTKPTWPDTQYF,TGTGCCAGCAGTCAGACTAAGCCCACATGGCCAGATACGCAGTATTTT
NA,TRBV5-1,NA,TRBJ2-2,CASSLVVWGDKNTGELFF,TGCGCCAGCAGCTTGGTGGTATGGGGAGACAAGAACACCGGGGAGCTGTTTTTT
NA,TRBV4-1,few,TRBJ1-3,CASSQDSQDHSGNTIYF,TGCGCCAGCAGCCAAGATTCACAGGACCACTCTGGAAACACCATATATTTT
NA,TRBV2,NA,TRBJ2-5,CASSEVVLSKETQYF,TGTGCCAGCAGTGAGGTAGTACTATCAAAAGAGACCCAGTACTTC
NA,TRBV29-1,NA,TRBJ1-1,CSTGANFITEAFF,TGCAGCACGGGGGCCAATTTCATCACTGAAGCTTTCTTT
TRBD2,TRBV3-1/TRBV3-2,NA,TRBJ2-3,CASSQTSGGTDTQYF,TGTGCCAGCAGCCAGACTAGCGGGGGCACAGATACGCAGTATTTT
NA,TRBV7-9,NA,TRBJ1-1,CASSPGVGTEAFF,TGTGCCAGCAGCCCGGGAGTGGGCACTGAAGCTTTCTTT
TRBD2,TRBV15,NA,TRBJ2-7,CATSRGGSGGLSYEQYF,TGTGCCACCAGCAGAGGAGGGAGCGGGGGCCTCAGCTACGAGCAGTACTTC
TRBD1,TRBV7-8,NA,TRBJ1-2,CASSLAGGEVSGYTF,TGTGCCAGCAGCTTAGCAGGGGGCGAAGTCTCTGGCTACACCTTC
NA,TRBV4-1,few,TRBJ2-7,CASSQTGGEQYF,TGCGCCAGCAGCCAAACGGGTGGGGAGCAGTACTTC
NA,TRBV2,NA,TRBJ1-1,CASSETKGLYTEAFF,TGTGCCAGCAGTGAAACGAAGGGGCTTTACACTGAAGCTTTCTTT
TRBD1,TRBV11-2,once,TRBJ1-1,CASSPDRGTEAFF,TGTGCCAGCAGCCCCGACAGGGGAACTGAAGCTTTCTTT
TRBD1,TRBV3-1/TRBV3-2,NA,TRBJ1-5,CASSQANRGQPQHF,TGTGCCAGCAGCCAAGCTAACAGGGGTCAGCCCCAGCATTTT
NA,TRBV30,NA,TRBJ1-1,CAWSMGLGEAFF,TGTGCCTGGAGTATGGGGCTGGGTGAAGCTTTCTTT
NA,TRBV10-3,NA,TRBJ1-5,CAISESRGTQPQHF,TGTGCCATCAGTGAGTCCCGGGGAACTCAGCCCCAGCATTTT
TRBD1,TRBV18,NA,TRBJ2-3,CASSYRQGPSTDTQYF,TGTGCCAGCTCATACCGACAGGGCCCTAGCACAGATACGCAGTATTTT
TRBD1,TRBV28,NA,TRBJ1-6,CASSTTGTGWSPLHF,TGTGCCAGCAGTACCACCGGGACAGGGTGGTCACCCCTCCACTTT
TRBD1,TRBV6-5,few,TRBJ1-2,CASRPAGTVYGYTF,TGTGCCAGCAGGCCGGCCGGGACAGTCTATGGCTACACCTTC
TRBD1,TRBV3-1/TRBV3-2,NA,TRBJ2-7,CASSQGARGLVEQYF,TGTGCCAGCAGCCAAGGGGCCAGGGGGCTGGTCGAGCAGTACTTC
NA,TRBV27,NA,TRBJ1-1,CASRSVNTEAFF,TGTGCCAGCAGATCAGTGAACACTGAAGCTTTCTTT
NA,TRBV5-1,NA,TRBJ2-7,CASSWADMGEQYF,TGCGCCAGCAGCTGGGCGGACATGGGAGAGCAGTACTTC
NA,TRBV5-6,NA,TRBJ2-5,CASSSGQYQETQYF,TGTGCCAGCAGCTCTGGACAGTACCAAGAGACCCAGTACTTC
NA,TRBV29-1,NA,TRBJ2-1,CSVEGTGEVIDEQFF,TGCAGCGTTGAGGGAACAGGGGAGGTAATAGATGAGCAGTTCTTC
NA,TRBV5-4,NA,TRBJ1-3,CASSLLGNTIYF,TGTGCCAGCAGCTTGTTAGGAAACACCATATATTTT
NA,TRBV12-3/TRBV12-4,NA,TRBJ2-2,CASTLQVTGELFF,TGTGCCAGCACCCTACAGGTGACCGGGGAGCTGTTTTTT
NA,TRBV3-1/TRBV3-2,NA,TRBJ1-1,CASSQLNRVKTEAFF,TGTGCCAGCAGCCAATTGAACAGGGTAAAGACTGAAGCTTTCTTT
TRBD1,TRBV30,NA,TRBJ1-1,CAWSTGTASLEAFF,TGTGCCTGGAGTACAGGGACAGCCAGCCTTGAAGCTTTCTTT
NA,TRBV11-2,NA,TRBJ2-7,CASSPSAYEQYF,TGTGCCAGCAGCCCGAGCGCCTACGAGCAGTACTTC
NA,TRBV2,NA,TRBJ2-3,CASSVGDTQYF,TGTGCCAGCAGTGTCGGAGATACGCAGTATTTT
NA,TRBV2,NA,TRBJ1-2,CASSVRQDNGYTF,TGTGCCAGCAGTGTTCGTCAGGACAATGGCTACACCTTC
TRBD1,TRBV7-8,NA,TRBJ2-7,CASSLRGQGHSYEQYF,TGTGCCAGCAGCCTACGGGGACAGGGGCACTCCTACGAGCAGTACTTC
NA,TRBV6-2/TRBV6-3,NA,TRBJ2-7,CASSPPLGRGSYEQYF,TGTGCCAGCAGTCCACCCTTGGGGAGAGGGTCCTACGAGCAGTACTTC
TRBD1,TRBV28,NA,TRBJ2-3,CASSTQGATLPSSTDTQYF,TGTGCCAGCAGTACCCAGGGGGCAACTTTACCCTCTAGCACAGATACGCAGTATTTT
TRBD1,TRBV12-5,NA,TRBJ1-1,CASGLGTGWGKAFF,TGTGCTAGTGGTTTAGGGACAGGGTGGGGAAAAGCTTTCTTT
TRBD2,TRBV10-3,NA,TRBJ2-7,CAISESAGEGEQYF,TGTGCCATAAGTGAATCGGCGGGGGAAGGAGAGCAGTACTTC
TRBD1,TRBV2,NA,TRBJ1-5,CASSVDRDQPQHF,TGTGCCAGCAGTGTAGACAGGGATCAGCCCCAGCATTTT